The 27 T cell receptor beta chains given below trace back to one sample, sequenced in a study of blood T cell repertoires in COVID-19. Clones were read by immunoSEQ multiplex PCR, and TCRdb kept only the in-frame ones, dropping some. Here the sample spans under 75,000 clones, 80% to 95% being singletons. The sample was peripheral blood. The receptors were gathered from a man over 45 with active COVID-19.

V is TRBV19 and J is TRBJ2-7, with 12 bases fitting TRBD1. CDR1 and CDR2 (germline): LNHDA, SQIVND (reference sequence). V lost 3 bases, J lost 6 bases, and 6 bases stayed unmatched. There are 15 residues in the CDR3. This CDR3 reads CASSMRDRGLFEQYF. CDR3 bases: TGTGCCAGTAGTATGCGGGACAGGGGGCTATTCGAGCAGTACTTC.

A few counts support this clone. This chain joins TRBV12-3 or TRBV12-4 and TRBJ2-7; no firm D call. V was trimmed by 0 bases and J by 3 bases, leaving 6 bases between them. The CDR3 has 13 residues. Here the CDR3 reads CASSLARIYEQYF. The CDR3 DNA reads TGTGCCAGCAGTTTAGCGCGGATCTACGAGCAGTACTTC.

V and J are TRBV19 and TRBJ2-3; D perhaps matches TRBD2 (6 bases). The V end was cut by 3 bases, the J end by 2 bases, with 9 bases between. CDR1 LNHDA and CDR2 SQIVND come from the germline V gene (reference sequence). The CDR3 sequence is 14 residues long. The CDR3 bases are TGTGCCAGTAGTATTCGGGACTCCACAGATACGCAGTATTTT. Amino acid sequence: CASSIRDSTDTQYF.

The V call is TRBV11-2, the J call TRBJ2-5; D remains unclear. Germline CDR1 and CDR2: SGHAT and FQNNGV. The CDR3 loop spans 14 amino acids. V was clipped by 1 base and J by 4 bases, with 10 bases between them. The CDR3 DNA reads as TGTGCCAGCAGCTTAGGAGGTTTTACAGAGACCCAGTACTTC. It encodes CASSLGGFTETQYF.

The count of this clone is one. The rearrangement uses TRBV7-2 and TRBJ2-7; 8 nucleotides match TRBD2. CDR1 is SGHTA and CDR2 is FQGNSA in the germline V gene. V lost 8 bases and J lost 4; bases outside the gene matches: 10. This CDR3 contains 14 residues. The DNA for the CDR3 is TGTGCCAGCGGGATTGCGGGGGGCGGGTACGAGCAGTACTTC. Amino acid sequence: CASGIAGGGYEQYF.

This clone was counted a single time. The V call is TRBV5-4, the J call TRBJ2-7; TRBD1 agrees at 10 bases. The junction had 3 bases not matched to a gene; V was cut back by 4 bases and J by 2 bases. The CDR3 is 14 residues long. CDR1 and CDR2 (germline): SGHNT, YYREEE (reference sequence). The CDR3 DNA reads as TGTGCCAGCAGCACCGGGACAGGGGCCTACGAGCAGTACTTC. Translating it yields CASSTGTGAYEQYF.

This clone was seen just once. The chain is built from TRBV29-1 and TRBJ2-6; 7 bases match TRBD1. The CDR3 runs 15 residues. CDR1 and CDR2 from the germline V gene are SQVTM and ANQGSEA. The junction had 5 bases not matched to a gene; V was cut back by 6 bases and J by 0 bases. CDR3 amino acids: CSVRQGSSGANVLTF. In DNA form, the CDR3 reads TGCAGCGTAAGACAGGGATCCTCTGGGGCCAACGTCCTGACTTTC.

This chain uses TRBV19 with TRBJ2-3; a possible D gene is TRBD1 (5 bases). V lost 4 bases to trimming and J lost 0 bases, with 17 bases between them. In germline, CDR1 is LNHDA, CDR2 SQIVND (reference sequence). The CDR3 runs to 17 residues. The DNA of the CDR3 is TGTGCCAGTAGTAGACAGTTGGGTAGACCTAGCACAGATACGCAGTATTTT. Its translation: CASSRQLGRPSTDTQYF.

The chain uses TRBV27 and TRBJ1-2; D remains unclear. V was pared by 2 bases and J by 0 bases, with 10 bases between. The CDR3 has 15 amino acids. The germline V gene has CDR1 MNHEY and CDR2 SMNVEV (reference sequence). CDR3: CASSLRRIPNYGYTF. CDR3 coding DNA: TGTGCCAGCAGTTTAAGGCGGATACCTAACTATGGCTACACCTTC.

The V gene is TRBV19, the J gene TRBJ2-1, with 9 positions matching TRBD1. The V segment lost 7 bases and the J segment 13 bases; nucleotides outside the gene matches: 11. CDR1 and CDR2 (germline): LNHDA, SQIVND (reference sequence). CDR3 length equals 13 residues. The CDR3 sequence is CASTPVAGQGQFF. CDR3 DNA sequence: TGTGCCAGTACCCCCGTCGCGGGACAGGGCCAGTTCTTC.

The V call is TRBV5-4, the J call TRBJ2-3; 13 bases are a match to TRBD2. The germline CDR1 and CDR2 sequences are SGHNT and YYREEE (reference sequence). V dropped 1 base and J dropped 4; count of bases not matched to a gene: 6. The CDR3 contains 17 residues. The CDR3 spells CASSLSLAGGSADTQYF. The DNA for the CDR3 is TGTGCCAGCAGCTTGTCACTAGCGGGGGGGTCAGCAGATACGCAGTATTTT.

This chain connects TRBV27 to TRBJ2-7, with 9 bases that match TRBD1. CDR1 is MNHEY and CDR2 is SMNVEV in the germline V gene (reference sequence). The CDR3 spans 13 residues. With V trimmed by 6 bases and J by 3 bases, 3 bases remained unmatched. The CDR3 nucleotides read TGTGCCAGCAGCAGGACAGGGGACTACGAGCAGTACTTC. The encoded protein is CASSRTGDYEQYF.

The chain recombines TRBV15 with TRBJ2-7; 9 bases align to TRBD2. CDR3 size: 15 residues. Germline CDR1 is LNHNV and CDR2 is YYDKDF (reference sequence). Trimming at V came to 5 bases and at J to 1 base, leaving 6 bases not matched to a gene. CDR3 DNA: TGTGCCACCAGCCCTCAAGCGGGAGGATCCTACGAGCAGTACTTC. Its protein is CATSPQAGGSYEQYF.

The J gene is TRBJ1-2, the V gene TRBV19; D gene unclear. V dropped 7 bases and J dropped 5 bases, with 11 bases sitting between them. Germline V gene sequence: CDR1 LNHDA, CDR2 SQIVND (reference sequence). The CDR3 is 12 residues long. The DNA for the CDR3 is TGTGCCAGTACATCCGACATATATGGCTACACCTTC. Its protein is CASTSDIYGYTF.

V is TRBV18 and J is TRBJ1-1; D uncertain. V was shortened by 0 bases and J by 1 base, with 9 bases between the two germline ends. The germline CDR1 and CDR2 sequences are KGHSH and LQKENI. The CDR3 has 15 amino acids. The CDR3 reads CASSPPVPRNTEAFF. The CDR3 DNA reads as TGTGCCAGCTCACCACCTGTACCGAGGAACACTGAAGCTTTCTTT.

This chain connects TRBV10-2 to TRBJ1-3; D is uncertain. The CDR3 is made up of 16 amino acids. The germline CDR1 and CDR2 sequences are WSHSY and SAAADI. V shed 2 bases and J shed 0 bases, with 11 bases lying between them. The CDR3 DNA reads as TGCGCCAGCAGTGAGCAGGCCTCCCGCTCTGGAAACACCATATATTTT. As protein: CASSEQASRSGNTIYF.

The chain links TRBV6-5 to TRBJ2-7; D is possibly TRBD1 (5 bases). From germline, CDR1 is MNHEY and CDR2 SVGAGI. This CDR3 contains 15 residues. V was trimmed by 0 bases and J by 3 bases, leaving 12 bases between them. DNA of the CDR3: TGTGCCAGCAGTTACTCGGGGCTATACAACTACGAGCAGTACTTC. Residues: CASSYSGLYNYEQYF.

The rearrangement joins TRBV11-2 to TRBJ1-1; 7 bases map to TRBD1. The CDR3 runs to 15 residues. V trimming: 0 bases; J trimming: 1 base; junction bases outside the gene matches: 2. The germline V gene encodes CDR1 SGHAT and CDR2 FQNNGV. CDR3: CASSLDEGANTEAFF. The DNA for the CDR3 is TGTGCCAGCAGCTTAGATGAGGGGGCGAACACTGAAGCTTTCTTT.

The chain employs TRBV3-1 (or the pseudogene TRBV3-2) and TRBJ2-1, with 9 bases lining up with TRBD2. Looked up from germline, CDR1 is LGHDT and CDR2 is YNNKEL (reference sequence). The CDR3 covers 18 residues. The junction had 16 bases not matched to a gene; V was cut back by 8 bases and J by 2 bases. CDR3 sequence: CASAVGGGGVGPYNEQFF. Written as DNA, the CDR3 is TGTGCCAGCGCCGTCGGCGGGGGGGGCGTTGGCCCCTACAATGAGCAGTTCTTC.

The gene calls are TRBV13 and TRBJ2-4, with a possible D match to TRBD1 (6 bases). The V and J ends lost 5 bases and 0 bases respectively, with 14 bases between them. The CDR3 loop spans 16 amino acids. CDR1 is PRHDT and CDR2 is FYEKMQ in the germline V gene (reference sequence). CDR3 region: CASSAFTTGAKNIQYF. CDR3 DNA sequence: TGTGCCAGCAGCGCATTCACGACAGGAGCCAAAAACATTCAGTACTTC.

The chain links TRBV25-1 to TRBJ1-1; no clear D. Germline V lookup: CDR1 MGHDK, CDR2 SYGVNS. CDR3 length equals 13 residues. The V and J ends lost 1 base and 1 base respectively, with 4 bases between them. The CDR3 region is CASSEWANTEAFF. As DNA, the CDR3 is TGTGCCAGCAGTGAATGGGCGAACACTGAAGCTTTCTTT.

The J gene is TRBJ1-5, the V gene TRBV7-2; 7 nucleotides match TRBD1. Trimming cost V 0 bases and J 4 bases; bases outside gene matches: 3. Germline values: CDR1 SGHTA, CDR2 FQGNSA. The CDR3 spans 15 residues. The CDR3 is CASSLAKGANQPQHF. DNA for the CDR3: TGTGCCAGCAGCTTAGCGAAGGGGGCGAATCAGCCCCAGCATTTT.

This clone appeared a single time. As DNA, the CDR3 is TGTGCCAGCAGCCAAGATCATAGGACAGGGTTCTATGGCTACACCTTC. Translating gives CASSQDHRTGFYGYTF. This sequence joins TRBV4-2 and TRBJ1-2, with TRBD1 identical over 8 bases. The CDR3 totals 16 residues. The junction had 7 bases not matched to a gene; V was cut back by 0 bases and J by 4 bases. Germline lookup yields CDR1 LGHNA and CDR2 YNFKEQ.

The chain uses TRBV19 and TRBJ2-1; 11 nucleotides agree with TRBD2. Germline assignment: CDR1 LNHDA and CDR2 SQIVND (reference sequence). This CDR3 has 15 amino acids. The trim removed 7 bases at V and 6 bases at J, leaving 8 bases unmatched. This CDR3 is CASMVGLAGGNEQFF. DNA of the CDR3: TGTGCCAGTATGGTAGGTCTAGCGGGAGGCAATGAGCAGTTCTTC.

The chain joins TRBV2 to TRBJ1-6, with TRBD1 matching over 8 bases. This CDR3 comprises 14 residues. Trimming cost V 7 bases and J 9 bases; bases outside gene matches: 8. The germline V gene encodes CDR1 SNHLY and CDR2 FYNNEI. The CDR3 loop is CASMLDRAGSPLHF. Here the CDR3 DNA reads TGTGCCAGCATGTTGGACAGGGCGGGTTCACCCCTCCACTTT.

This chain connects TRBV7-9 to TRBJ1-2; D gene ambiguous. The germline V and J ends were trimmed by 4 bases and 12 bases, with 12 bases remaining between them. The CDR3 runs 11 residues. The germline gives CDR1 SEHNR, CDR2 FQNEAQ (reference sequence). The CDR3 nucleotides are TGTGCCAGCAGCTCTTACAGACGTCACACCTTC. Encoded protein: CASSSYRRHTF.

With regard to this clone: Sequence at one end of the junction differs from germline and may be a read error. The chain carries TRBV3-1 (or the pseudogene TRBV3-2) and TRBJ2-5; D may be TRBD2 (6 bases). Per the germline V gene, CDR1 is LGHDT and CDR2 is YNNKEL (reference sequence). This CDR3 spans 16 amino acids. The DNA for the CDR3 is TGTGCCAGCAGCCCGTATCGGACTAACACCCAAAAGACCCAGTACTTC. It is translated as CASSPYRTNTQKTQYF.